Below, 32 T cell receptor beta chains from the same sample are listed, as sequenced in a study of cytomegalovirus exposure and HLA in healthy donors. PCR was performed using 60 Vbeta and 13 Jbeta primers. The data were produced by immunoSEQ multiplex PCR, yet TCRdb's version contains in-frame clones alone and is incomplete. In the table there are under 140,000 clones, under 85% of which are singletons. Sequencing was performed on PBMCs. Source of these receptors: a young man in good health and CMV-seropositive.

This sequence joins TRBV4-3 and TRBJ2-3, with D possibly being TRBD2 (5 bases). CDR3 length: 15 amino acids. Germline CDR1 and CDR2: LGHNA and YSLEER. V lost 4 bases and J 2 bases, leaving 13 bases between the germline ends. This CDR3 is CASSPLDYTTDTQYF. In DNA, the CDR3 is TGCGCCAGCAGCCCATTAGACTATACCACAGATACGCAGTATTTT.

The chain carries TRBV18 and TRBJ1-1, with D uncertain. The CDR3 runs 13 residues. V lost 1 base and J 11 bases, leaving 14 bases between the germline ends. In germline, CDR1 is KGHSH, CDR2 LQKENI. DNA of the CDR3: TGTGCCAGCTCACCACGAGAGGGAATGGAGGCTTTCTTT. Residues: CASSPREGMEAFF.

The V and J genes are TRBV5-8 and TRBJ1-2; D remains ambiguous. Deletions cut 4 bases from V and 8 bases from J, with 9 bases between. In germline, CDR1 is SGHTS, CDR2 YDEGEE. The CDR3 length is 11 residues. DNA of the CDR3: TGTGCCAGCAGCCTCCCCAGAGGCTACACCTTC. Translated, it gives CASSLPRGYTF.

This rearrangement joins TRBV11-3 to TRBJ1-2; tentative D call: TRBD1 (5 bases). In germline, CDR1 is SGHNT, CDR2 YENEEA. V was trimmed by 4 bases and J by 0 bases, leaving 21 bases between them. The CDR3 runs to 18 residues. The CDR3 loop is CASSSSGWGKAPNYGYTF. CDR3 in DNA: TGTGCCAGCAGCTCTAGCGGATGGGGCAAAGCTCCTAACTATGGCTACACCTTC.

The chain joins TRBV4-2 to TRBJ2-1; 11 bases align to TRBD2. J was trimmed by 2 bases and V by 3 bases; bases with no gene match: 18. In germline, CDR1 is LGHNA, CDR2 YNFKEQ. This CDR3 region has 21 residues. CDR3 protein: CASSHPLGGSGGARPYNEQFF. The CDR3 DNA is TGTGCCAGCAGCCACCCCCTCGGGGGTAGCGGGGGGGCCAGGCCCTACAATGAGCAGTTCTTC.

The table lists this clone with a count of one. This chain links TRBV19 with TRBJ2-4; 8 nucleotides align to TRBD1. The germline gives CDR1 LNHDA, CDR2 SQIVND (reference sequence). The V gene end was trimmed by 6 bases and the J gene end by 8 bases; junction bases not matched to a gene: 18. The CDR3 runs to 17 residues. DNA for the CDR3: TGTGCCAGTAGCCCCGTCGGACAGGGAAGGGCTCGGGACATTCAGTACTTC. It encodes CASSPVGQGRARDIQYF.

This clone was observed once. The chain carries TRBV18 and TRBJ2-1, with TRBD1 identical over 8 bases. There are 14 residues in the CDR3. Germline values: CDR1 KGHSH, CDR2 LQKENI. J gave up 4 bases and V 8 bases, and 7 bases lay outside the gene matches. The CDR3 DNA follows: TGTGCCAGCGCCCGGGACAGGAGTTACAATGAGCAGTTCTTC. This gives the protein CASARDRSYNEQFF.

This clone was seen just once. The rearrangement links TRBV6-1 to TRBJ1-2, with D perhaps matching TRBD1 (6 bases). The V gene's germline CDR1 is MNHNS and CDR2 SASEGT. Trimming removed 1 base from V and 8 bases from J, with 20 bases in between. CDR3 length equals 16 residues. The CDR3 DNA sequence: TGTGCCAGCAGTGAAGGCCAGGGGCCCGCGCTATACGGCTACACCTTC. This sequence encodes CASSEGQGPALYGYTF.

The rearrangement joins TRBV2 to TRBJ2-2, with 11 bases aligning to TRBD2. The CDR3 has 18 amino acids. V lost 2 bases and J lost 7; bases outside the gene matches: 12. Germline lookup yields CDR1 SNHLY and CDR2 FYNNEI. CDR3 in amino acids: CASSEFRLAGGRGGELFF. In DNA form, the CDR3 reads TGTGCCAGCAGTGAATTTCGGCTAGCGGGGGGCCGGGGCGGGGAGCTGTTTTTT.

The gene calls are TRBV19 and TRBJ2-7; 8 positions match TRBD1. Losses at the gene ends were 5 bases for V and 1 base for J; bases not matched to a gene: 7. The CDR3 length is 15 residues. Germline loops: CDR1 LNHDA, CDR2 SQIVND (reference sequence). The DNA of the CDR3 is TGTGCCAGTAGTCCGGACAGGGCGTCTTCCTACGAGCAGTACTTC. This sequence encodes CASSPDRASSYEQYF.

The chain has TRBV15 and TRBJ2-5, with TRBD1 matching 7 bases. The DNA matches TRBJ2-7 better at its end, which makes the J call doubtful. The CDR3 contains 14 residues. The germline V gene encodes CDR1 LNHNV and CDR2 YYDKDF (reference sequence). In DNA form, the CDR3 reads TGTGCCACCAGCAGGGACAGGCTGTCCTACGAGCAGTACTTC. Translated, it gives CATSRDRLSYEQYF.

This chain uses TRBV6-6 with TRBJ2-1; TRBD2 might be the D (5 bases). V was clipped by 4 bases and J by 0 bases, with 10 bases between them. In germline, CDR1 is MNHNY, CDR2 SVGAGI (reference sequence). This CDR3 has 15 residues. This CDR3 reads CASSLVGSSYNEQFF. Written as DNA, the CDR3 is TGTGCCAGCAGTTTAGTAGGGAGCTCCTACAATGAGCAGTTCTTC.

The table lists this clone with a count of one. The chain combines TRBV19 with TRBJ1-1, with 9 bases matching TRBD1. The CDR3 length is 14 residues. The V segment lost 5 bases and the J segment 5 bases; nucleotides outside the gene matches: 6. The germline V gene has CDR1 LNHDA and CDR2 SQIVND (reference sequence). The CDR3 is CASSLGQGMTEAFF. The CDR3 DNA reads TGTGCCAGTAGTCTTGGACAGGGGATGACTGAAGCTTTCTTT.

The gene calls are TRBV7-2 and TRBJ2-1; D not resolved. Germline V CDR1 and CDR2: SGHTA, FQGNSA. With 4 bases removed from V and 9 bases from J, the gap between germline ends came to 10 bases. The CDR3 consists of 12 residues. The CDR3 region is CASSSVLLEQFF. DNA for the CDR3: TGTGCCAGCAGCTCCGTCCTCCTTGAGCAGTTCTTC.

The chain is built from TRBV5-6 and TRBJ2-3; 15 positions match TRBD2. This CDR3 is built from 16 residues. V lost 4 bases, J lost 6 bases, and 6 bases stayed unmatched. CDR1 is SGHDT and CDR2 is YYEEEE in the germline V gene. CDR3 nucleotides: TGTGCCAGCAGCGCTGGGACTAGCGGGGGGTGGGATACGCAGTATTTT. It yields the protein CASSAGTSGGWDTQYF.

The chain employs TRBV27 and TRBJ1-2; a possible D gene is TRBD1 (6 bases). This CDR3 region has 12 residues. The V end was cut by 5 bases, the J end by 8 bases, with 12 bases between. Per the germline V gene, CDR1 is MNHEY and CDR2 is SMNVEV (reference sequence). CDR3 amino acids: CASSGAGGGYTF. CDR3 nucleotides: TGTGCCAGCAGTGGGGCGGGGGGCGGCTACACCTTC.

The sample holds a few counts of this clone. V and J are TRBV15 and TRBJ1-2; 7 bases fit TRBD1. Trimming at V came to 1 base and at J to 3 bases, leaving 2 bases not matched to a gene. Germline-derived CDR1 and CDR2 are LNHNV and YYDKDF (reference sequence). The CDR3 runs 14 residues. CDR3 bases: TGTGCCACCAGCAGAGGCGACAGGGACTATGGCTACACCTTC. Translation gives CATSRGDRDYGYTF.

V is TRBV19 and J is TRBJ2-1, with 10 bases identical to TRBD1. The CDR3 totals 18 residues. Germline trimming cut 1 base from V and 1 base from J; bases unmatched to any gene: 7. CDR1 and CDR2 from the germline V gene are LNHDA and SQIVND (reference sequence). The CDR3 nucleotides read TGTGCCAGTAGTATAGGGGGAGGACAGGGGGAATCCTACAATGAGCAGTTCTTC. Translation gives CASSIGGGQGESYNEQFF.

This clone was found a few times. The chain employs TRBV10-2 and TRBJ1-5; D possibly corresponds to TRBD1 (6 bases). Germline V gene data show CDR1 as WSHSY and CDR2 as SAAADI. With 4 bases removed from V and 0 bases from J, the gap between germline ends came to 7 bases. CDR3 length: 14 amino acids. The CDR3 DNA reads TGCGCCAGCAGTGGGGGGCGTAGCAATCAGCCCCAGCATTTT. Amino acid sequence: CASSGGRSNQPQHF.

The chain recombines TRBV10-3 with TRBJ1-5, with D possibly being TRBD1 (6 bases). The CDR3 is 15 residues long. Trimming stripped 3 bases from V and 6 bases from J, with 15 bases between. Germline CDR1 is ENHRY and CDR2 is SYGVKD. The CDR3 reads CAISDTGGARQPQHF. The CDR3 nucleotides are TGTGCCATCAGTGACACCGGGGGGGCTCGTCAGCCCCAGCATTTT.

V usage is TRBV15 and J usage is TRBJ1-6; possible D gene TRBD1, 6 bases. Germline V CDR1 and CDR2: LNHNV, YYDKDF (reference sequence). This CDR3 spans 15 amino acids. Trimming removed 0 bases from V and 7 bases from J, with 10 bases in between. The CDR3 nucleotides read TGTGCCACCAGCAGAGATAGGACAGAGAATTCACCCCTCCACTTT. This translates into CATSRDRTENSPLHF.

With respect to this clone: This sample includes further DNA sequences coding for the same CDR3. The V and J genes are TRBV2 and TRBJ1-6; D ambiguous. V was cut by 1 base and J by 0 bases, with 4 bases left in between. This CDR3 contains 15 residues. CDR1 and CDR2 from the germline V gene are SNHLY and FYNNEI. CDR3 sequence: CASSEESSYNSPLHF. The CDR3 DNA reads TGTGCCAGCAGTGAAGAGAGCTCCTATAATTCACCCCTCCACTTT.

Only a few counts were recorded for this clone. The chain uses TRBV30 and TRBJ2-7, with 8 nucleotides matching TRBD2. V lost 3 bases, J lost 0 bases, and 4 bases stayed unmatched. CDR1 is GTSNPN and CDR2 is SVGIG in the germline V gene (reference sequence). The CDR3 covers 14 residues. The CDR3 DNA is TGTGCCTGGAGAGCTAGCGGGTTCTCCTACGAGCAGTACTTC. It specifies CAWRASGFSYEQYF.

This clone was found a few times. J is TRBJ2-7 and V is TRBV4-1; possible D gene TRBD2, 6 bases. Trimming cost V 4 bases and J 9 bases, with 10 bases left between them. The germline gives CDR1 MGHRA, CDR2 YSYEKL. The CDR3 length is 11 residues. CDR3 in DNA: TGCGCCAGCAGCCGCGGGGACGTGCAGTACTTC. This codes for CASSRGDVQYF.

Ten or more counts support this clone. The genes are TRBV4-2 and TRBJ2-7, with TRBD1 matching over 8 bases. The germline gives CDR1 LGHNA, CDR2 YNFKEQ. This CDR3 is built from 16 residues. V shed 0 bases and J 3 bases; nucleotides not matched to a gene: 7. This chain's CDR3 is CASSQEYRGAGYEQYF. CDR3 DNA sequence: TGTGCCAGCAGCCAAGAATACAGGGGGGCGGGCTACGAGCAGTACTTC.

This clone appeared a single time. This chain's CDR3 is CASIGAGGTEAFF. The CDR3 DNA follows: TGTGCCAGCATCGGGGCAGGGGGCACTGAAGCTTTCTTT. The chain couples TRBV28 to TRBJ1-1; TRBD1 aligns across 7 bases. The CDR3 runs 13 residues. V shed 7 bases and J 4 bases; nucleotides not matched to a gene: 6. In germline, CDR1 is MDHEN, CDR2 SYDVKM.

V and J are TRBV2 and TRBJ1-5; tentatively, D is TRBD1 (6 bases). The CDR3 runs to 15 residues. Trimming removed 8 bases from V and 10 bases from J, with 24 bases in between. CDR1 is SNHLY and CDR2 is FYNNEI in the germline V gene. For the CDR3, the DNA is TGTGCCAGCGGGGGTGAGGGTGCGAGGGGGGGCCCCCAGCATTTT. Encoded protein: CASGGEGARGGPQHF. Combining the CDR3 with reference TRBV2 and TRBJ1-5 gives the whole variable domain EPEVTQTPSHQVTQMGQEVILRCVPISNHLYFYWYRQILGQKVEFLVSFYNNEISEKSEIFDDQFSVERPDGSNFTLKIRSTKLEDSAMYFCASGGEGARGGPQHFGDGTRLSIL.

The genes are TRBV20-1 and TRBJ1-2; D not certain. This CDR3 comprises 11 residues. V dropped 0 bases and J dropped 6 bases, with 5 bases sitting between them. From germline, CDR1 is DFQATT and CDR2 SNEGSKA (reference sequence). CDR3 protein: CSAREEDGYTF. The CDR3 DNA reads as TGCAGTGCTAGAGAGGAGGATGGCTACACCTTC.

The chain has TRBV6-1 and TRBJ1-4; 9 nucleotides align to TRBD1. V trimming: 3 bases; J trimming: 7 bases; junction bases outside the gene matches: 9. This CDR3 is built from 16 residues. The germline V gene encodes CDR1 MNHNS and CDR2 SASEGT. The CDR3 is CASSDTGTGFVEKLFF. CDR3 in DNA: TGTGCCAGCAGTGATACCGGGACAGGGTTTGTTGAAAAACTGTTTTTT.

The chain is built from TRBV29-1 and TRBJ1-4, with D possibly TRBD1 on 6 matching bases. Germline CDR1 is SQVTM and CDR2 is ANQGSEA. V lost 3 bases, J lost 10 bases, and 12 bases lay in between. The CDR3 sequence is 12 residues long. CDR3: CSVEGGGIKLFF. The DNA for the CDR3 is TGCAGCGTTGAGGGGGGGGGCATAAAACTGTTTTTT.

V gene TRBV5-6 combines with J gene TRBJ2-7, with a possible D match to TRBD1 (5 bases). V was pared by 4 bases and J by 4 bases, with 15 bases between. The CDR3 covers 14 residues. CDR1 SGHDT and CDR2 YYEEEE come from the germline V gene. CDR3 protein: CASSPGFPGYEQYF. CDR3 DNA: TGTGCCAGCAGCCCGGGTTTTCCAGGGTACGAGCAGTACTTC. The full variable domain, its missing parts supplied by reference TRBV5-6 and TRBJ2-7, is DAGVTQSPTHLIKTRGQQVTLRCSPKSGHDTVSWYQQALGQGPQFIFQYYEEEERQRGNFPDRFSGHQFPNYSSELNVNALLLGDSALYLCASSPGFPGYEQYFGPGTRLTVT.

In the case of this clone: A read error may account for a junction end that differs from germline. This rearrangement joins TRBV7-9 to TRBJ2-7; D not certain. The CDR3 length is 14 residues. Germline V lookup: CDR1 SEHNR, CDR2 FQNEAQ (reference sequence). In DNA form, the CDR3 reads TGTTCCAGCAGCTTACGTGAGCCTCACTACGAGCAGTACTTC. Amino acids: CSSSLREPHYEQYF.